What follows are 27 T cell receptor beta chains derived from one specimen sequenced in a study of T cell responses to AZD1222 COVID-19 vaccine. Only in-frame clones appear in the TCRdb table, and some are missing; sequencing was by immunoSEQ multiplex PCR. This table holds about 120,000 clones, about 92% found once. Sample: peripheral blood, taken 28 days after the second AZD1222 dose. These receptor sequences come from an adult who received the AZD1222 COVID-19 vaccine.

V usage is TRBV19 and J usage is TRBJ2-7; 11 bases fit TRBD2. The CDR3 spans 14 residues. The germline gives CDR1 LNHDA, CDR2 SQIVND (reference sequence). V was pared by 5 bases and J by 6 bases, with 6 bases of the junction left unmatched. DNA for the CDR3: TGTGCCAGTAGTCTCCTAGCGGGAGGTTCCGAGCAGTACTTC. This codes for CASSLLAGGSEQYF. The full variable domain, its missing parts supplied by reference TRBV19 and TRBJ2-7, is DGGITQSPKYLFRKEGQNVTLSCEQNLNHDAMYWYRQDPGQGLRLIYYSQIVNDFQKGDIAEGYSVSREKKESFPLTVTSAQKNPTAFYLCASSLLAGGSEQYFGPGTRLTVT.

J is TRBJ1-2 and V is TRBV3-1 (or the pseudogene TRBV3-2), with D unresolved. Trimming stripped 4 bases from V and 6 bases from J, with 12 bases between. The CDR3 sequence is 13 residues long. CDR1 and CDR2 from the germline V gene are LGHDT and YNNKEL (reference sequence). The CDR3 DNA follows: TGTGCCAGCAGCCCCGAGTGGGGAGATGGCTACACCTTC. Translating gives CASSPEWGDGYTF.

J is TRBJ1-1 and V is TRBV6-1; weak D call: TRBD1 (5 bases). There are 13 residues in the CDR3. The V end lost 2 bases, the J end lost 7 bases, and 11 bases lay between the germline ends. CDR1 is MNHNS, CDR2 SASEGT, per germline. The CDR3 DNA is TGTGCCAGCAGTGAATGGGGTAGGGGTGAAGCTTTCTTT. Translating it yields CASSEWGRGEAFF.

CDR3 residues: CASSQVLGDTGELFF. The CDR3 region has the DNA TGCGCCAGCAGCCAAGTCCTCGGGGACACCGGGGAGCTGTTTTTT. This chain joins TRBV4-3 and TRBJ2-2, with D possibly TRBD2 on 5 matching bases. Germline V gene lookup returns CDR1 LGHNA and CDR2 YSLEER. The CDR3 runs to 15 residues. V lost 1 base to trimming and J lost 3 bases, with 9 bases between them.

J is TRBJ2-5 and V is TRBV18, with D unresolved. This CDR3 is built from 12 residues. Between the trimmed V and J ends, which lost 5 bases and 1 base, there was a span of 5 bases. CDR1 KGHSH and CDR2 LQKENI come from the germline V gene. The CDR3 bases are TGTGCCAGCTCAAGGACCCAAGAGACCCAGTACTTC. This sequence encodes CASSRTQETQYF.

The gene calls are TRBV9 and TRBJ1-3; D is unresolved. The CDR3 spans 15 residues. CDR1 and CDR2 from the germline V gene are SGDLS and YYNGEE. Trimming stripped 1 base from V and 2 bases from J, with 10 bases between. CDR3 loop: CASSVIADPGNTIYF. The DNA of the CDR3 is TGTGCCAGCAGCGTAATTGCAGACCCTGGAAACACCATATATTTT. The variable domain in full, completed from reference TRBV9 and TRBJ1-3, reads DSGVTQTPKHLITATGQRVTLRCSPRSGDLSVYWYQQSLDQGLQFLIQYYNGEERAKGNILERFSAQQFPDLHSELNLSSLELGDSALYFCASSVIADPGNTIYFGEGSWLTVV.

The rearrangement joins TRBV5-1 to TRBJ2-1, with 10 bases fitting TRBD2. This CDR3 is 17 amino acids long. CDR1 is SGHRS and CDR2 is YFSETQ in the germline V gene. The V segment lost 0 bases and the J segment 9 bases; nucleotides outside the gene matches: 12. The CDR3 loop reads CASSLGLAGVRTGEQFF. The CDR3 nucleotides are TGCGCCAGCAGCTTGGGTCTAGCGGGAGTTAGGACGGGTGAGCAGTTCTTC.

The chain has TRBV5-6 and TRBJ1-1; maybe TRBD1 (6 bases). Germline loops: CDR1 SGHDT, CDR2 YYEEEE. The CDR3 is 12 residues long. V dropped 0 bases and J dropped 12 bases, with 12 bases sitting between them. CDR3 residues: CASSLGGTMPFF. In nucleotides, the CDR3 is TGTGCCAGCAGCTTGGGGGGGACAATGCCTTTCTTT.

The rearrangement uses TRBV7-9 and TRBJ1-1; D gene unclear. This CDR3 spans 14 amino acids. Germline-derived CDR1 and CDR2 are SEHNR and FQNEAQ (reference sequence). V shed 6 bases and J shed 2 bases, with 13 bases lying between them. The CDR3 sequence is CASRSSGTNTEAFF. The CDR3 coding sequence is TGTGCCAGCAGAAGCAGCGGCACTAACACTGAAGCTTTCTTT.

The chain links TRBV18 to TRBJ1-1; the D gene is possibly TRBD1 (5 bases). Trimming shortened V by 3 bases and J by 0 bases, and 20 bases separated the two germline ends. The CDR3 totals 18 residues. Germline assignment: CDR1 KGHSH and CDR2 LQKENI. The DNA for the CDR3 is TGTGCCAGCTCACCCCCGCAGGCGGGGCCGGGACTGAACACTGAAGCTTTCTTT. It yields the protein CASSPPQAGPGLNTEAFF.

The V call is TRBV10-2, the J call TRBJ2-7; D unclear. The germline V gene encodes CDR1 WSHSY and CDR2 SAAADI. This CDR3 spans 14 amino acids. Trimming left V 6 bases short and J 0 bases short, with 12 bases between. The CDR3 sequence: CASSRKASSYEQYF. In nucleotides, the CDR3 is TGCGCCAGCAGCCGTAAGGCCAGCTCCTACGAGCAGTACTTC.

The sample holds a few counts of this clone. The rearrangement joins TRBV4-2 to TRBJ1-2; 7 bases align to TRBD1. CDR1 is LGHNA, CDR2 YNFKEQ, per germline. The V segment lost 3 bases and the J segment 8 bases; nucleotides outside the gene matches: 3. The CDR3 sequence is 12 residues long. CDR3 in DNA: TGTGCCAGCAGCCAGACGGGACAGGGCTACACCTTC. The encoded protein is CASSQTGQGYTF.

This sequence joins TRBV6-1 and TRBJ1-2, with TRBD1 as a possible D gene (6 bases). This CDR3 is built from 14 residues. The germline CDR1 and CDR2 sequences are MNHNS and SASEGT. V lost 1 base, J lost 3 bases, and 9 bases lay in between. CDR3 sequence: CASSEGWTDYGYTF. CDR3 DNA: TGTGCCAGCAGTGAAGGATGGACAGACTATGGCTACACCTTC.

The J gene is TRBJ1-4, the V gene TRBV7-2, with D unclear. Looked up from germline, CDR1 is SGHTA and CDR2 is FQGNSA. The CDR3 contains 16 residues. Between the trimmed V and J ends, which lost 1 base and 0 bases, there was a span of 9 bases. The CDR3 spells CASSLGGSATNEKLFF. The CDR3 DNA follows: TGTGCCAGCAGCTTAGGAGGGTCTGCAACTAATGAAAAACTGTTTTTT. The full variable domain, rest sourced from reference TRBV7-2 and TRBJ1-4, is GAGVSQSPSNKVTEKGKDVELRCDPISGHTALYWYRQSLGQGLEFLIYFQGNSAPDKSGLPSDRFSAERTGGSVSTLTIQRTQQEDSAVYLCASSLGGSATNEKLFFGSGTQLSVL.

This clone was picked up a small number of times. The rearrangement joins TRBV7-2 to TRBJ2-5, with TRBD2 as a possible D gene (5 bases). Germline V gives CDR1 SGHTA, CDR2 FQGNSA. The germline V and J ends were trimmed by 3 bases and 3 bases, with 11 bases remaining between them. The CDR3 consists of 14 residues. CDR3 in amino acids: CASSFPAVKETQYF. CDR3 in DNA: TGTGCCAGCAGCTTCCCAGCGGTGAAAGAGACCCAGTACTTC.

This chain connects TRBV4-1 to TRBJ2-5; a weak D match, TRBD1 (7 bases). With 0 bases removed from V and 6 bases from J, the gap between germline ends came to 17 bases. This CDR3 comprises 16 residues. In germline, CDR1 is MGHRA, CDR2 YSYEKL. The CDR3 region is CASSQDPGEGQKTQYF. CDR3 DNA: TGCGCCAGCAGCCAAGACCCGGGAGAGGGACAGAAGACCCAGTACTTC.

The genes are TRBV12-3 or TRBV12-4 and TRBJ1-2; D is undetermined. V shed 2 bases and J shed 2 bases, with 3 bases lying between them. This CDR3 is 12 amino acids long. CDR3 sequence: CASSLINYGYTF. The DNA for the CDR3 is TGTGCCAGCAGTTTAATAAACTATGGCTACACCTTC.

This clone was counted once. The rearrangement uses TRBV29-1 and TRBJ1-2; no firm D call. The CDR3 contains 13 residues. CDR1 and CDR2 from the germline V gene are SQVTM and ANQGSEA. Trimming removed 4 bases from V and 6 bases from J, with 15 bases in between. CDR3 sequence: CSVGGRVRNGYTF. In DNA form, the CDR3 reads TGCAGCGTTGGTGGAAGGGTTCGGAATGGCTACACCTTC.

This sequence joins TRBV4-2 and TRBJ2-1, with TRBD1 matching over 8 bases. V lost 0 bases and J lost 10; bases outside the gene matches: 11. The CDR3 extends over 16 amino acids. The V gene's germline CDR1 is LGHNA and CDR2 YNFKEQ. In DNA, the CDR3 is TGTGCCAGCAGCCAAGATCAGGGTCAGGGGGCTAACGAGCAGTTCTTC. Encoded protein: CASSQDQGQGANEQFF.

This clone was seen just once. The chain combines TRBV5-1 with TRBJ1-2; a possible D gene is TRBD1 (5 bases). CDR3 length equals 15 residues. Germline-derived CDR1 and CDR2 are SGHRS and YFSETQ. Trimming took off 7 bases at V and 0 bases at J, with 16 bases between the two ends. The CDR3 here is CASQKGQETNYGYTF. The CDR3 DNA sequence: TGCGCCAGCCAAAAGGGGCAGGAAACTAACTATGGCTACACCTTC.

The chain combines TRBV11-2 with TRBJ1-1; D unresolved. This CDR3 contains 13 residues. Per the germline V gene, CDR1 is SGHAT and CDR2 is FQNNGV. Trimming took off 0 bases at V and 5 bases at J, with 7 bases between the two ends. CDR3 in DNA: TGTGCCAGCAGCTTAGAACTCGGAACTGAAGCTTTCTTT. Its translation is CASSLELGTEAFF.

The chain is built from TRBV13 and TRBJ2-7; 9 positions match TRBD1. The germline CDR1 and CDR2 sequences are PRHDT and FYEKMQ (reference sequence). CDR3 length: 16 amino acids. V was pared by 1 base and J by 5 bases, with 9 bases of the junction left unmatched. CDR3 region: CASSLAQTGGRNEQYF. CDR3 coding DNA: TGTGCCAGCAGCTTAGCCCAGACAGGGGGTAGGAACGAGCAGTACTTC.

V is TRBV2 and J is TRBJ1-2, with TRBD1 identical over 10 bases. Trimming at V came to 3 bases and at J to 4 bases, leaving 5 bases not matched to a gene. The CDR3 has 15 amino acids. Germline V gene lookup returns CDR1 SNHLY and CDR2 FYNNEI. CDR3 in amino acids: CASSEDRGSRYGYTF. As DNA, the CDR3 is TGTGCCAGCAGTGAGGACAGGGGGTCTCGCTATGGCTACACCTTC.

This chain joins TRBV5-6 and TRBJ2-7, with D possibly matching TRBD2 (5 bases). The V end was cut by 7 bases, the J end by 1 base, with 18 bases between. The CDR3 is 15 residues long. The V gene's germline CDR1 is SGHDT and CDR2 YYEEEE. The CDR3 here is CASALAERSSYEQYF. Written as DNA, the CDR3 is TGTGCCAGCGCTCTTGCTGAGCGGTCGTCCTACGAGCAGTACTTC.

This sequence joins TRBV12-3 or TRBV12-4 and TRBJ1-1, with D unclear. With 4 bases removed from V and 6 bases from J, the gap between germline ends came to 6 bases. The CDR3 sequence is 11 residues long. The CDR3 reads CASSSRAEAFF. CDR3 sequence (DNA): TGTGCCAGCAGTTCTCGGGCTGAAGCTTTCTTT.

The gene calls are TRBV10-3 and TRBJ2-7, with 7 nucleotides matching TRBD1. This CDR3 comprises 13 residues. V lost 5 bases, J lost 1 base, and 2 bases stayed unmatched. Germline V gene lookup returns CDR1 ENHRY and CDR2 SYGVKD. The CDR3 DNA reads TGTGCCATCAGTAAGACAGGGTCCTACGAGCAGTACTTC. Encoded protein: CAISKTGSYEQYF.

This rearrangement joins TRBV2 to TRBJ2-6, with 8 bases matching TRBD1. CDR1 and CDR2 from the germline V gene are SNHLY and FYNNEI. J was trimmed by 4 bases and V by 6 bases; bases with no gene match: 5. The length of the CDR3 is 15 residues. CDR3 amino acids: CASRGTGGGANVLTF. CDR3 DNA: TGTGCCAGCAGAGGGACAGGCGGCGGGGCCAACGTCCTGACTTTC.